This is a list of T cell receptor beta chains from one sample in a study of CD8 T cells in ankylosing spondylitis. In TCRdb, the 5' RACE reads were re-called with MiXCR into one record per CDR3 protein. The profile covers about 360,000 distinct CDR3 sequences, with 20% appearing a single time and around 13% taken by the ten largest. Sequencing used blood, either unsorted or a sorted T cell fraction (not recorded which). These receptor sequences come from a male donor with ankylosing spondylitis or in good health (not recorded which). Both conserved end residues are part of each CDR3. A D gene is named only where the DNA matches it firmly. Not all rows give a size; the values are once, few, many and, for expanded clones, a class.

J: TRBJ2-7
size: .
V: TRBV5-6
D: TRBD1
CDR3: CASSLVGQGSNEQYF
DNA: TGTGCCAGCAGCCTTGTCGGACAGGGTTCAAACGAGCAGTACTTC

J: TRBJ2-5
size: .
V: TRBV7-9
D: TRBD1
CDR3: CASSPGQNQETQYF
DNA: TGTGCCAGCAGCCCGGGACAGAACCAAGAGACCCAGTACTTC

J: TRBJ2-3
size: .
V: TRBV7-9
D: .
CDR3: CASSLEGGAEDTDTQYF
DNA: TGTGCCAGCAGCTTAGAGGGCGGAGCGGAGGATACAGATACGCAGTATTTT

J: TRBJ2-7
size: few
V: TRBV7-9
D: .
CDR3: CASSSTTPIRPYEQYF
DNA: TGTGCCAGCAGCTCAACAACACCTATCCGTCCCTACGAGCAGTACTTC

J: TRBJ2-7
size: few
V: TRBV3-1
D: .
CDR3: CASSPPGTKYEQYF
DNA: TGTGCCAGCAGCCCGCCAGGGACCAAATACGAGCAGTACTTC

J: TRBJ2-2
size: .
V: TRBV7-9
D: .
CDR3: CASSSPDRLSGELFF
DNA: TGTGCCAGCAGCTCCCCCGACAGGTTATCCGGGGAGCTGTTTTTT

J: TRBJ2-3
size: .
V: TRBV12-3/TRBV12-4
D: TRBD2
CDR3: CASSSGAYAETTDTQYF
DNA: TGTGCCAGCAGCAGCGGGGCCTACGCTGAAACCACAGATACGCAGTATTTT

J: TRBJ2-5
size: .
V: TRBV13
D: TRBD2
CDR3: CASSLAVSGGEETQYF
DNA: TGTGCCAGCAGCTTAGCAGTTAGCGGGGGCGAAGAGACCCAGTACTTC

J: TRBJ2-1
size: .
V: TRBV6-5
D: TRBD2
CDR3: CASSSSGGVGSYNEQFF
DNA: TGTGCCAGCAGTTCCTCGGGGGGGGTGGGGTCCTACAATGAGCAGTTCTTC

J: TRBJ1-4
size: few
V: TRBV4-1
D: .
CDR3: CASSLVGYGEKLFF
DNA: TGCGCCAGCAGCCTTGTGGGTTATGGGGAAAAACTGTTTTTT

J: TRBJ1-1
size: few
V: TRBV28
D: .
CDR3: CASSLSSEINTEAFF
DNA: TGTGCCAGCAGTTTAAGTTCCGAAATTAACACTGAAGCTTTCTTT

J: TRBJ2-2
size: many
V: TRBV29-1
D: .
CDR3: CSGRDPYTGELFF
DNA: TGCAGCGGAAGAGACCCTTACACCGGGGAGCTGTTTTTT

J: TRBJ2-1
size: few
V: TRBV5-4
D: .
CDR3: CASSSWDNEQFF
DNA: TGTGCCAGCAGCTCATGGGACAATGAGCAGTTCTTC

J: TRBJ2-7
size: few
V: TRBV2
D: TRBD1
CDR3: CASSEQLTGDYEQYF
DNA: TGTGCCAGCAGTGAACAATTGACAGGGGACTACGAGCAGTACTTC

J: TRBJ2-7
size: few
V: TRBV20-1
D: TRBD2
CDR3: CSAGGLAGGRYEQYF
DNA: TGCAGTGCTGGAGGGCTAGCGGGGGGAAGGTACGAGCAGTACTTC

J: TRBJ2-3
size: few
V: TRBV7-9
D: .
CDR3: CAILTGLLDTQYF
DNA: TGTGCCATCCTGACCGGGCTTTTGGATACGCAGTATTTT

J: TRBJ2-1
size: .
V: TRBV12-3/TRBV12-4
D: .
CDR3: CASTPRGISYNEQFF
DNA: TGTGCCAGCACCCCCCGGGGGATCTCCTACAATGAGCAGTTCTTC

J: TRBJ1-1
size: .
V: TRBV12-3/TRBV12-4
D: .
CDR3: CGSSGGGTEAFF
DNA: TGTGGCAGCTCGGGGGGTGGCACTGAAGCTTTCTTT

J: TRBJ2-3
size: .
V: TRBV7-2
D: .
CDR3: CASSLGVGLSTDTQYF
DNA: TGTGCCAGCAGCTTAGGGGTGGGCCTTAGCACAGATACGCAGTATTTT

J: TRBJ2-1
size: .
V: TRBV12-3/TRBV12-4
D: TRBD2
CDR3: CASSTRLAPRYNEQFF
DNA: TGTGCCAGCAGTACGCGACTAGCCCCCCGCTACAATGAGCAGTTCTTC

J: TRBJ2-3
size: .
V: TRBV12-3/TRBV12-4
D: .
CDR3: CTRSLSSITGSSTDTQYF
DNA: TGTACCCGCAGTTTATCATCGATAACAGGGTCTAGCACAGATACGCAGTATTTT

J: TRBJ2-1
size: .
V: TRBV7-9
D: .
CDR3: CASSPLLVSGNEQFF
DNA: TGTGCCAGCAGCCCCTTACTAGTCTCAGGCAATGAGCAGTTCTTC

J: TRBJ2-1
size: .
V: TRBV3-1
D: .
CDR3: CASSQDPGPNEQFF
DNA: TGTGCCAGCAGCCAAGATCCTGGGCCAAATGAGCAGTTCTTC

J: TRBJ2-3
size: few
V: TRBV6-1
D: .
CDR3: CASSPSPGHQDTQYF
DNA: TGTGCCAGCAGTCCCTCTCCGGGACACCAAGATACGCAGTATTTT

J: TRBJ1-1
size: .
V: TRBV10-1
D: .
CDR3: CASSGRGRGNTEAFF
DNA: TGCGCCAGCAGTGGCCGTGGAAGGGGCAATACTGAAGCTTTCTTT

J: TRBJ2-1
size: many
V: TRBV6-4
D: .
CDR3: CASSDSSGYNEQFF
DNA: TGTGCCAGCAGTGACTCATCAGGGTACAATGAGCAGTTCTTC

J: TRBJ2-2
size: .
V: TRBV9
D: TRBD1
CDR3: CASSVMDRGLTGELFF
DNA: TGTGCCAGCAGCGTGATGGACAGGGGGTTAACCGGGGAGCTGTTTTTT

J: TRBJ2-1
size: many
V: TRBV12-3/TRBV12-4
D: .
CDR3: CATRDVTYNEQFF
DNA: TGTGCCACCAGAGACGTAACCTACAATGAGCAGTTCTTC